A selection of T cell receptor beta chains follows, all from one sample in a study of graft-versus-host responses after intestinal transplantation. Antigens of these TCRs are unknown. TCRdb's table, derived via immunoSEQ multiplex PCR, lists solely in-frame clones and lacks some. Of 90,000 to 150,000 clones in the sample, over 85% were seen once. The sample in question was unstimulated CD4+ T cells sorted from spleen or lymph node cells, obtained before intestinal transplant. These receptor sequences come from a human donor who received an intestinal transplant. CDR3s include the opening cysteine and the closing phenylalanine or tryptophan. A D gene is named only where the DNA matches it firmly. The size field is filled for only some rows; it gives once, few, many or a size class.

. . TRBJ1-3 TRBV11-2 CASSLAFGSGNTIYF TGTGCCAGCAGCCTAGCGTTTGGCTCTGGAAACACCATATATTTT
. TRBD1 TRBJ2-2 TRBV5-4 CASSLKKLGTGDTGELFF TGTGCCAGCAGCTTAAAGAAATTAGGGACAGGGGACACCGGGGAGCTGTTTTTT
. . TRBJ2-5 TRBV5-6 CASSVGGETQYF TGTGCCAGCAGCGTAGGGGGAGAGACCCAGTACTTC
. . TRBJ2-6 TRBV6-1 CASSDPRDGANVLTF TGTGCCAGCAGTGACCCCAGGGATGGGGCCAACGTCCTGACTTTC
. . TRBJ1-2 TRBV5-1 CASSFKGSGYTF TGCGCCAGCAGCTTTAAGGGTTCTGGCTACACCTTC
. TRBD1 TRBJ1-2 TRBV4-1 CASSGGQGANYGYTF TGCGCCAGCAGCGGCGGACAGGGAGCTAACTATGGCTACACCTTC
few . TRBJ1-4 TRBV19 CASSPRQGTNEKLFF TGTGCCAGTAGTCCCAGGCAGGGAACTAATGAAAAACTGTTTTTT
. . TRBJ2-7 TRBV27 CASTKKTAASYEQYF TGTGCCAGCACTAAAAAGACTGCAGCCTCCTACGAGCAGTACTTC
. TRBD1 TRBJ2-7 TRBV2 CASSGPGQGIGGSSYEQYF TGTGCCAGCAGTGGGCCGGGACAGGGAATAGGGGGGAGCTCCTACGAGCAGTACTTC
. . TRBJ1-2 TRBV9 CASSSRISYGYTF TGTGCCAGCAGCTCGCGTATTAGCTATGGCTACACCTTC
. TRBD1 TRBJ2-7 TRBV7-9 CASSLGGTGGRSYEQYF TGTGCCAGCAGCTTAGGGGGCACAGGGGGCCGGTCCTACGAGCAGTACTTC
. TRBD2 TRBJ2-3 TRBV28 CASRPSGRTDTQYF TGTGCCAGCAGACCTAGCGGCCGCACAGATACGCAGTATTTT
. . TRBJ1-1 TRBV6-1 CASSPDVNTEAFF TGTGCCAGCAGTCCGGACGTGAACACTGAAGCTTTCTTT
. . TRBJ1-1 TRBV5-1 CASSLSVFPNTEAFF TGCGCCAGCAGCTTGAGTGTTTTCCCGAACACTGAAGCTTTCTTT
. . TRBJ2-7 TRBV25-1 CASSESPIYEQYF TGTGCCAGCAGTGAATCCCCCATCTACGAGCAGTACTTC
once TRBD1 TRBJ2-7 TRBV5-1 CASSVTGALSYEQYF TGCGCCAGCAGCGTGACAGGGGCCCTCTCCTACGAGCAGTACTTC
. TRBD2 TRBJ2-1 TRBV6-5 CASSALAGGPTEQFF TGTGCCAGCAGTGCACTAGCGGGAGGGCCGACTGAGCAGTTCTTC
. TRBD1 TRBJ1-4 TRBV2 CASGTGPNEKLFF TGTGCCAGCGGGACAGGTCCTAATGAAAAACTGTTTTTT
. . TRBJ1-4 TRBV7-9 CASSLGPWEGGDEKLFF TGTGCCAGCAGCCTGGGCCCCTGGGAAGGCGGGGATGAAAAACTGTTTTTT
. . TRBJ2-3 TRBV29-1 CSGDLSFTDTQYF TGCAGCGGCGATTTGTCCTTCACAGATACGCAGTATTTT
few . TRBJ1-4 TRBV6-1 CAATRGGIQSEKLFF TGTGCCGCTACCCGGGGGGGAATCCAATCCGAAAAACTGTTTTTT
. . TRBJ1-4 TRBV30 CAWSWPANEKLFF TGTGCCTGGAGTTGGCCAGCTAATGAAAAACTGTTTTTT
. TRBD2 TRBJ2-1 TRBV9 CASSVRLAGPLEQFF TGTGCCAGCAGCGTTAGGCTAGCGGGCCCCTTAGAGCAGTTCTTC
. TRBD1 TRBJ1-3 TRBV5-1 CASSWDSDSSGNTIYF TGCGCCAGCAGCTGGGACAGCGATAGCTCTGGAAACACCATATATTTT
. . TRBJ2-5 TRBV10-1 CASSEVRGETQYF TGCGCCAGCAGCGAGGTTCGGGGAGAGACCCAGTACTTC
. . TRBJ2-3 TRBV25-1 CASSEERRGRQYF TGTGCCAGCAGCGAAGAACGTAGGGGTAGGCAGTATTTT
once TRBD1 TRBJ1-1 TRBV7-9 CASTIRGGNTEAFF TGTGCCAGCACCATCAGGGGGGGGAACACTGAAGCTTTCTTT
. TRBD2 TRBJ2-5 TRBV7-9 CASSRLAGQETQYF TGTGCCAGCAGCCGACTAGCGGGACAAGAGACCCAGTACTTC
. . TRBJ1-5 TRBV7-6 CASSLAGDFRGNQPQHF TGTGCCAGCAGCTTAGCAGGCGACTTCAGGGGCAATCAGCCCCAGCATTTT
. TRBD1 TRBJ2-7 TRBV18 CASSWTGGIGEQYF TGTGCCAGCTCATGGACAGGGGGAATCGGGGAGCAGTACTTC
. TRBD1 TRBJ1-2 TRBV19 CASTLNGQGVIYGYTF TGTGCCAGTACCCTGAATGGACAGGGGGTTATCTATGGCTACACCTTC
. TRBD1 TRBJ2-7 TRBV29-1 CSLGGQGGCLSYEQYF TGCAGCCTCGGGGGACAGGGAGGTTGCCTTTCTTACGAGCAGTACTTC
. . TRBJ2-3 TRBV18 CASSPQDPVDTQYF TGTGCCAGCTCACCACAGGACCCAGTCGATACGCAGTATTTT
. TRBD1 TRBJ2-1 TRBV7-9 CASSLARLSGTGRDNEQFF TGTGCCAGCAGCTTAGCGAGGCTCTCCGGGACAGGGCGGGACAATGAGCAGTTCTTC
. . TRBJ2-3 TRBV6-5 CASGNGRTDTQYF TGTGCCAGCGGGAACGGCCGCACAGATACGCAGTATTTT
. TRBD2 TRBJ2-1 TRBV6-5 CASSYASGKYNEQFF TGTGCCAGCAGTTACGCCAGCGGGAAATACAATGAGCAGTTCTTC
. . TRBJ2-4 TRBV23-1 CASSQRLAKNIQYF TGCGCCAGCAGTCAACGGCTAGCCAAAAACATTCAGTACTTC
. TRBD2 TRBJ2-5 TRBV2 CASIGLAGEGREETQYF TGTGCCAGCATCGGACTAGCGGGAGAGGGACGGGAAGAGACCCAGTACTTC
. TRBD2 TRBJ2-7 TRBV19 CASSIAKFVTAGEQYF TGTGCCAGTAGTATAGCTAAGTTTGTGACAGCGGGGGAGCAGTACTTC
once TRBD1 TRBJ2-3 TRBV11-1 CASGNRGGDTQYF TGTGCCAGTGGGAACAGGGGCGGAGATACGCAGTATTTT
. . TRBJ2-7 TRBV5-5 CASSEPARPPYEQYF TGTGCCAGCAGCGAACCTGCCAGGCCACCCTACGAGCAGTACTTC
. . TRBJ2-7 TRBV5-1 CASSDRMGEQYF TGCGCCAGCAGCGACCGCATGGGGGAGCAGTACTTC
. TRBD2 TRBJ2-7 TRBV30 CAWRLAGGYEQYF TGTGCCTGGAGACTAGCGGGGGGCTACGAGCAGTACTTC
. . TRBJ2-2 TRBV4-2 CASSRLNTGELFF TGTGCCAGCAGCCGGTTGAACACCGGGGAGCTGTTTTTT
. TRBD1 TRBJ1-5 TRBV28 CASSFSPGQGARQPQHF TGTGCCAGCAGTTTCTCTCCGGGACAGGGTGCTCGTCAGCCCCAGCATTTT
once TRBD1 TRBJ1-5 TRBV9 CASSLTGASNQPQHF TGTGCCAGCAGCCTCACAGGGGCCAGCAATCAGCCCCAGCATTTT
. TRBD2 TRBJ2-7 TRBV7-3 CASSMRPSGYSEQYF TGTGCCAGCAGCATGAGGCCTAGCGGGTACTCCGAGCAGTACTTC
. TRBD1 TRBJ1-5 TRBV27 CASSLAGGYSNQPQHF TGTGCCAGCAGTTTAGCAGGGGGCTATAGCAATCAGCCCCAGCATTTT
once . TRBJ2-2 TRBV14 CASSHRGSDTGELFF TGTGCCAGCAGTCATAGGGGTAGCGACACCGGGGAGCTGTTTTTT
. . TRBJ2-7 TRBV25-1 CASSDLYEQYF TGTGCCAGCAGTGACCTCTACGAGCAGTACTTC
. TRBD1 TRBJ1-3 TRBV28 CASSSDRESGNTIYF TGTGCCAGCAGTTCCGACAGGGAATCTGGAAACACCATATATTTT
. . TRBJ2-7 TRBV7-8 CASSYQGYEQYF TGTGCCAGCAGCTATCAGGGTTACGAGCAGTACTTC
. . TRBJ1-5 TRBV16 CASSQSGRSLNQPQHF TGTGCCAGCAGCCAATCGGGCAGGAGCCTCAATCAGCCCCAGCATTTT
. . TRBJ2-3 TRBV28 CASSLAGTSDTQYF TGTGCCAGCAGTTTGGCTGGGACCTCAGATACGCAGTATTTT